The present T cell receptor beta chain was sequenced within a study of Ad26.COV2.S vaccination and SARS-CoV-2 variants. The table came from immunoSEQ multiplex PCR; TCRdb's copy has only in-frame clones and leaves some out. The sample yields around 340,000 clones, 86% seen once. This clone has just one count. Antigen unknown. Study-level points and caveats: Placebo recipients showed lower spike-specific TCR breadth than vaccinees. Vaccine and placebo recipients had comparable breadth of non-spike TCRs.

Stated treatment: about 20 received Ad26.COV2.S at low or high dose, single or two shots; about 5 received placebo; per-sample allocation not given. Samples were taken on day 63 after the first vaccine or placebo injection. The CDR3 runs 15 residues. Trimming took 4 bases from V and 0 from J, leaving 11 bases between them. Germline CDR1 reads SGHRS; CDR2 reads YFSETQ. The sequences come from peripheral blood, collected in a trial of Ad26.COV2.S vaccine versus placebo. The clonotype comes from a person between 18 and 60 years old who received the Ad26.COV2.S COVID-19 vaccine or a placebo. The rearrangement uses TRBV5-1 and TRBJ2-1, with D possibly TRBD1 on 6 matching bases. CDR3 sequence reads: CASSATGFSYNEQFF. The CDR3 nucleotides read TGCGCCAGCAGCGCCACAGGGTTCTCCTACAATGAGCAGTTCTTC.